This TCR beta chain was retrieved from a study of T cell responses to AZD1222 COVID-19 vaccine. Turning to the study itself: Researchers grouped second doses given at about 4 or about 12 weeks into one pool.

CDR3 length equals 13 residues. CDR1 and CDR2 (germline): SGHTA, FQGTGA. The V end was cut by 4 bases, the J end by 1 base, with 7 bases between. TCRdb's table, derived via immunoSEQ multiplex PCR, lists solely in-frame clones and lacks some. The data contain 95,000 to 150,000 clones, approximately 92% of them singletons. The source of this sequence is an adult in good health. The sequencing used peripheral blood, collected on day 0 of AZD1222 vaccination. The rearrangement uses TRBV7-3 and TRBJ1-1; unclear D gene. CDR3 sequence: CASSSPGNTEAFF. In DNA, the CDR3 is TGTGCCAGCAGCTCACCGGGGAACACTGAAGCTTTCTTT.